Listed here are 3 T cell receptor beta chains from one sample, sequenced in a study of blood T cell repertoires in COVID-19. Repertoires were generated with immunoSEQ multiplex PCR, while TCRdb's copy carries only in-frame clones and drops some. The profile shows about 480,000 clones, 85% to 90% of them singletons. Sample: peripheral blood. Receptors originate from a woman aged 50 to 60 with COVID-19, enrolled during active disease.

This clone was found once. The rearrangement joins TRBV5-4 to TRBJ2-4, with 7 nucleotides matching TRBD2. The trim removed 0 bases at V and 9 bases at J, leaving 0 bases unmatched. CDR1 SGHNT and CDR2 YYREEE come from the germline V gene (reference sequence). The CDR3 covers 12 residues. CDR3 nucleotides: TGTGCCAGCAGCTTGGCGGGGGGCATTCAGTACTTC. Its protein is CASSLAGGIQYF.

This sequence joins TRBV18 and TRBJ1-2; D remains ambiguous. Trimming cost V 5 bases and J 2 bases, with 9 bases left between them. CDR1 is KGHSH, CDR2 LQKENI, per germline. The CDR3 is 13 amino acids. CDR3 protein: CASSEWRNYGYTF. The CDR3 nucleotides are TGTGCCAGCTCAGAATGGAGGAACTATGGCTACACCTTC.

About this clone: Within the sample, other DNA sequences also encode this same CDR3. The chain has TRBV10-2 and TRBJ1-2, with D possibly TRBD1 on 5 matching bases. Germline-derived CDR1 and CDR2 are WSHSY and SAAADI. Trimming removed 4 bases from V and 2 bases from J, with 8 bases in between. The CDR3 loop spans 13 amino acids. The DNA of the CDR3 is TGCGCCAGCAGTGCGACAGACAACTATGGCTACACCTTC. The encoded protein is CASSATDNYGYTF.